Described below is a single TCR beta chain sequence and its context. Vbeta (60) and Jbeta (13) primers were used in the PCR. Sequenced by immunoSEQ multiplex PCR; TCRdb stores in-frame clones only, minus some. The table has about 73,000 clones, 75% seen once. This sample is part of a study of cytomegalovirus exposure and HLA in healthy donors. The sequencing sample was made of PBMCs. This receptor was taken from a man between 65 and 85 years old in good health and CMV-seronegative.

The CDR3 DNA reads as TGTGCCAGCAGCTTGGTGTCAGGGGGAGGCTACACCTTC. As protein: CASSLVSGGGYTF. The rearrangement joins TRBV5-4 to TRBJ1-2; 7 bases match TRBD1. CDR3 length: 13 amino acids. The ends lost 0 bases at V and 8 bases at J; junction bases unmatched: 4. The germline gives CDR1 SGHNT, CDR2 YYREEE (reference sequence).